This T cell receptor (beta chain) was recovered during a study of CD8+ T cells in alopecia areata. Study-wide background: Tofacitinib administration to treated patients was oral, at 5 to 10 mg twice daily. Percentage of affected scalp area was the basis on which treated patients' severity was scored.

Germline values: CDR1 LNHDA, CDR2 SQIVND (reference sequence). The CDR3 consists of 17 residues. V lost 3 bases, J lost 1 base, and 11 bases stayed unmatched. Findings and caveats of the study: When scalp samples are sequenced, resident alphabeta T cells of normal skin are also captured.

The treatment here: oral pan-JAK inhibitor, 5-10 mg twice daily. RNA extraction was followed by reverse transcription into cDNA, which acted as the sequencing template. Some clones are missing from TCRdb's copy, which holds only in-frame ones; the method was immunoSEQ multiplex PCR. The sample consists of approximately 300,000 clones, 58% of them appearing once. This clone was seen a handful of times. Antigen unknown. The source is a human donor with alopecia areata. V usage is TRBV19 and J usage is TRBJ2-5, with 7 bases that match TRBD1. This material consisted of CD4+ T cells sorted from blood, taken at week 24, from a patient treated with tofacitinib. CDR3 loop: CASSIDKGARTQETQYF. The DNA of the CDR3 is TGTGCCAGTAGTATTGATAAGGGGGCGAGGACCCAAGAGACCCAGTACTTC. The variable domain in full, with the rest retrieved from reference TRBV19 and TRBJ2-5, is DGGITQSPKYLFRKEGQNVTLSCEQNLNHDAMYWYRQDPGQGLRLIYYSQIVNDFQKGDIAEGYSVSREKKESFPLTVTSAQKNPTAFYLCASSIDKGARTQETQYFGPGTRLLVL.